This T cell receptor (beta chain) came from a study of shared clonotypes between healthy human individuals. The CDR3 is 14 residues long. Per the germline V gene, CDR1 is LNHNV and CDR2 is YYDKDF (reference sequence). V lost 5 bases and J 8 bases, leaving 15 bases between the germline ends. Samples underwent the assay at deep level. Several immunoSEQ plates held equal portions of the genomic DNA taken from each subset. Some clones are missing from TCRdb's copy, which holds only in-frame ones; the method was immunoSEQ multiplex PCR. The sample lists roughly 100,000 clones, about 70% occurring once. This TCR was recovered from a woman younger than 45 in good health. Sequences were obtained from memory CD8+ T cells sorted from blood. Subset reported: CD45RO+ cells pooled with CCR7-negative TemRA cells. The gene calls are TRBV15 and TRBJ1-4; a weak D match, TRBD1 (6 bases). The CDR3 DNA reads as TGTGCCACCAGCGGAAACAGGGAAAACGAAAAACTGTTTTTT. It specifies CATSGNRENEKLFF.